This T cell receptor (beta chain) originates from a study of identical twins. Each CDR3 protein gets one entry after TCRdb re-called the 5' RACE reads with MiXCR. Counted here are about 810,000 distinct CDR3 sequences, 9% to 15% occurring once; the ten biggest clones make up around 1.5%. CDR3 length: 18 amino acids. From germline, CDR1 is SGHRS and CDR2 YFSETQ. V lost 4 bases and J lost 4; bases outside the gene matches: 16. Study results and limitations: Models, which agreed with sharing between unrelated individuals, nonetheless underestimated the out-of-frame TCR alpha sharing seen in monozygotic twins. Out-of-frame alpha sequences common to twins were enriched for low generation probability.

This clonotype showed up many times. Its antigen is undetermined. These same data were also listed under a study on yellow fever vaccine responses in identical twins.

J is TRBJ2-1 and V is TRBV5-1; 8 bases line up with TRBD2. Material for sequencing was PBMCs. The sequence was collected from a woman between 18 and 29 years old in good health. The CDR3 DNA sequence: TGCGCCAGCAGCCGGACCCCGTTGGGTAGCGGGGCATACAATGAGCAGTTCTTC. It is translated as CASSRTPLGSGAYNEQFF.